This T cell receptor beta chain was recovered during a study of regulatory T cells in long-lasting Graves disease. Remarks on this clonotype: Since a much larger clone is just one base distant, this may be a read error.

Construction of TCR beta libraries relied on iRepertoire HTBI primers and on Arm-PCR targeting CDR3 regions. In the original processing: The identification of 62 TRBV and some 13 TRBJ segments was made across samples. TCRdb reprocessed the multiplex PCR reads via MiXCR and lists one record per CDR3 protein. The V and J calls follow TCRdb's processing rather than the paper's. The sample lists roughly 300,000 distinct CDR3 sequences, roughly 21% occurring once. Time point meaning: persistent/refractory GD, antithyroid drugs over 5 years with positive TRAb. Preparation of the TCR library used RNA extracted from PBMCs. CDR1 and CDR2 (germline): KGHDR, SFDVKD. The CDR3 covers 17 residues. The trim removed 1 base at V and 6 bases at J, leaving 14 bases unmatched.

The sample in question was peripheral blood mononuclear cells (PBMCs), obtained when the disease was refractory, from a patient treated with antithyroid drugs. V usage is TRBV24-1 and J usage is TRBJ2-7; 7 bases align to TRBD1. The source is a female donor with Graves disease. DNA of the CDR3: TGTGCCACCAGTGATTTTTCGCCGGGACAGCGCCCATGCGAGCAGTACTTC. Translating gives CATSDFSPGQRPCEQYF.